This T cell receptor beta chain was identified in a study of CD8+ T cells in alopecia areata. Looking at the study overall: In an open-label trial, patients got 5 to 10 mg tofacitinib twice daily. Treated patients' severity was scored by percentage of affected scalp area.

After isolation, RNA underwent reverse transcription to generate cDNA as the sequencing template. TCRdb's table, derived via immunoSEQ multiplex PCR, lists solely in-frame clones and lacks some. The table has over 80,000 clones, roughly 47% seen once. This CDR3 contains 12 residues. Trimming took 7 bases from V and 7 from J, leaving 13 bases between them. Germline values: CDR1 MNHEY, CDR2 SMNVEV (reference sequence). The treatment denotes: oral pan-JAK inhibitor, 5-10 mg twice daily. The chain links TRBV27 to TRBJ2-5; the D call may be TRBD1 or TRBD2 (5 bases each). The sequenced sample was CD8+ T cells sorted from blood, obtained at week 24, from a patient treated with tofacitinib. This clonotype originated in a human donor with alopecia areata. The CDR3 coding sequence is TGTGCCAGCATGCCATATGGGGGGACCCAGTACTTC. Protein: CASMPYGGTQYF.